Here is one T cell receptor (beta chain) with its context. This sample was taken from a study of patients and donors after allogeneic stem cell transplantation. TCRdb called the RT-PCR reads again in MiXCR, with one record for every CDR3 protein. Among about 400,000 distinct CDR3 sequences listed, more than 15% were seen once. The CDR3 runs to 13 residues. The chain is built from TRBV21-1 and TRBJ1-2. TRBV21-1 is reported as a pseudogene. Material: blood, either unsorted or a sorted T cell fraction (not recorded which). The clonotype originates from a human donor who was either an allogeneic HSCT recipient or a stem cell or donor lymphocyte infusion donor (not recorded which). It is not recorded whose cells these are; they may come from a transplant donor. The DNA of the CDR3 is TGTGCCAGCAGCAAGTCTGTTAACTATGGCTACACCTTC. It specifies CASSKSVNYGYTF.